This TCR beta chain was captured in a study of T-cell reconstitution after alpha-beta-depleted transplantation in children. This clonotype was detected many times. Its antigen is as yet unknown. Study outcomes and limitations: Some patients showed high day-60 TCRbeta diversity, which derived from surviving recipient T cells and thymic progenitors. The study reportedly traced alpha-beta T cells about two months after transplant to several hundred expanded graft clones. After one year, T-cell counts and TCRbeta diversity mostly came from new T cells.

Preparing the TCRbeta library involved the use of unique molecular identifiers. MiXCR was run by TCRdb on the PCR reads, yielding one entry per CDR3 protein. Among about 150,000 distinct CDR3 sequences, roughly 10% were seen once, and the ten largest hold about 12%. The CDR3 has 13 residues. The V gene's germline CDR1 is SEHNR and CDR2 FQNEAQ (reference sequence). Trimming took off 5 bases at V and 6 bases at J, with 11 bases between the two ends. The chain uses TRBV7-9 and TRBJ2-1; weak D call: TRBD2 (6 bases). The clonotype was recovered from a boy younger than 10 with acute myeloid leukemia, due to receive a stem cell transplant. Here the sequenced sample was PBMCs, taken before TCRalphabeta/CD19-depleted stem cell transplant. CDR3 residues: CASSRGWGNEQFF. CDR3 nucleotide sequence: TGTGCCAGCAGCCGGGGGTGGGGCAATGAGCAGTTCTTC.